This T cell receptor (beta chain) was identified in a study of blood T cell repertoires in COVID-19. Study in general: Samples of COVID-19 (acute and convalescent) were obtained from the United States, Italy and Spain. PBMCs, B-cell-depleted T cells, or T cells provided the cDNA or gDNA that made up the material.

In the original analysis: Amplification with reference gene primers provided the estimates of nucleated cell counts. TCRdb's table, derived via immunoSEQ multiplex PCR, lists solely in-frame clones and lacks some. Clone size and the V and J calls come from that table; the DNA yielded D and trimming. The table includes approximately 70,000 clones, about 89% detected once. The CDR3 contains 15 residues. CDR1 is SGHTA, CDR2 FQGNSA, per germline. V was clipped by 3 bases and J by 3 bases; unmatched bases: 7. Seattle's enrolled individuals joined amid active infection and were then monitored longitudinally.

The V call is TRBV7-2, the J call TRBJ2-5; the match to TRBD1 covers 7 bases. The TCR originated in a man aged 50-60 years with COVID-19, enrolled during active disease. Sequencing input: peripheral blood. In DNA form, the CDR3 reads TGTGCCAGCAGCTTTTACAGGGACAGCAAAGAGACCCAGTACTTC. This sequence encodes CASSFYRDSKETQYF. Supplemented by reference TRBV7-2 and TRBJ2-5, the full variable domain reads GAGVSQSPSNKVTEKGKDVELRCDPISGHTALYWYRQSLGQGLEFLIYFQGNSAPDKSGLPSDRFSAERTGGSVSTLTIQRTQQEDSAVYLCASSFYRDSKETQYFGPGTRLLVL.